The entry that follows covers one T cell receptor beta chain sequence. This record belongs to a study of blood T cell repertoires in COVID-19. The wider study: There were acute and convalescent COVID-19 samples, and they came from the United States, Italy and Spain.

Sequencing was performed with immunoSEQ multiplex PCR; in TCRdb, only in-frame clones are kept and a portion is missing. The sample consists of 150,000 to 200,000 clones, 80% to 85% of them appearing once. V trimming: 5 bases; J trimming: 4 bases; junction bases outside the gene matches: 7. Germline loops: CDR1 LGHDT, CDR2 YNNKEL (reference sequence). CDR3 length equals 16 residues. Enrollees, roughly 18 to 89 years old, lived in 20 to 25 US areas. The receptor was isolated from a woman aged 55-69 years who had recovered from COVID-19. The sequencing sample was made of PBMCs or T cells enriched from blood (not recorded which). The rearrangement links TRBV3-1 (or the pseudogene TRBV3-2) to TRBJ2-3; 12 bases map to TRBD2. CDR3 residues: CASSYGLAGSADTQYF. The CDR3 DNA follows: TGTGCCAGCAGCTACGGACTAGCGGGATCGGCAGATACGCAGTATTTT.